This T cell receptor (beta chain) was identified in a study of blood T cell repertoires in COVID-19. Study overall: The study drew acute and convalescent COVID-19 samples from the United States, Italy and Spain. In each case, the material was cDNA or gDNA derived from T cells, B-cell-depleted T cells, or PBMCs.

CDR3 size: 16 residues. V gave up 0 bases and J gave up 0 bases, with 7 bases separating them. Germline values: CDR1 SGDLS, CDR2 YYNGEE. This clone was seen a handful of times. Authors' analysis steps: Amplified reference gene primers provided the basis for estimating nucleated cell counts. Repertoires were generated with immunoSEQ multiplex PCR, while TCRdb's copy carries only in-frame clones and drops some. V and J calls and clone size come straight from that table; D and trimming were deduced from the DNA. The sample lists 80,000 to 85,000 clones, 84% occurring once. The origin of this receptor is a human donor in a cohort sampled during active COVID-19. The rearrangement joins TRBV9 to TRBJ2-6, with D possibly being TRBD2 (5 bases). The sequenced material came from peripheral blood. This CDR3 is CASSVVAGSGANVLTF. In nucleotides, the CDR3 is TGTGCCAGCAGCGTAGTGGCGGGCTCTGGGGCCAACGTCCTGACTTTC.